These 23 T cell receptor beta chains came from one sample sequenced in a study of cytomegalovirus exposure and HLA in healthy donors. 60 Vbeta and 13 Jbeta primers were used in PCR. Sequencing was performed with immunoSEQ multiplex PCR; in TCRdb, only in-frame clones are kept and a portion is missing. This table has 250,000 to 350,000 clones, 86% appearing once. The sample comprised PBMCs. The receptor source for this set is a man in his forties in good health and CMV-seropositive.

The CDR3 sequence is CASSLQGYEQYF. DNA for the CDR3: TGTGCCAGCAGCTTACAGGGGTACGAGCAGTACTTC. The rearrangement uses TRBV7-8 and TRBJ2-7, with D perhaps TRBD1 (6 bases). Germline CDR1 SGHVS, CDR2 FQNEAQ. The V end was cut by 2 bases, the J end by 4 bases, with 6 bases between. CDR3 length: 12 residues. Full variable domain (remainder filled in from reference TRBV7-8 and TRBJ2-7): GAGVSQSPRYKVAKRGQDVALRCDPISGHVSLFWYQQALGQGPEFLTYFQNEAQLDKSGLPSDRFFAERPEGSVSTLKIQRTQQEDSAVYLCASSLQGYEQYFGPGTRLTVT.

The genes are TRBV28 and TRBJ1-2; no firm D call. The ends were cut back, 10 bases at V and 4 bases at J, with 19 bases in the middle. The germline gives CDR1 MDHEN, CDR2 SYDVKM. The CDR3 spans 14 residues. For the CDR3, the DNA is TGTGCCACCGACCAGCCTAATAAGCGCTATGGCTACACCTTC. It is translated as CATDQPNKRYGYTF.

The chain carries TRBV6-1 and TRBJ2-7; 7 nucleotides match TRBD1. Germline loops: CDR1 MNHNS, CDR2 SASEGT. The trim removed 3 bases at V and 0 bases at J, leaving 2 bases unmatched. This CDR3 has 14 residues. The CDR3 loop reads CASSEQGVSYEQYF. CDR3 nucleotides: TGTGCCAGCAGTGAGCAGGGGGTCTCCTACGAGCAGTACTTC.

Turning to this clone: A read error may produce the germline difference seen at one junction end. The chain carries TRBV7-9 and TRBJ2-2, with unresolved D. This CDR3 has 14 amino acids. The V gene's germline CDR1 is SEHNR and CDR2 FQNEAQ (reference sequence). The chain's CDR3 is CSSSVGQNTGELFF. In nucleotides, the CDR3 is TGTTCCAGCAGCGTTGGGCAGAACACCGGGGAGCTGTTTTTT.

A word on this clone: This same CDR3 is encoded by further DNA sequences in the sample. Here the CDR3 reads CASSLGQMNTEAFF. The DNA for the CDR3 is TGTGCCAGCTCCCTGGGACAGATGAACACTGAAGCTTTCTTT. This chain joins TRBV18 and TRBJ1-1, with 7 bases aligning to TRBD1. CDR1 and CDR2 (germline): KGHSH, LQKENI. Trimming took 6 bases from V and 0 from J; bases not matched to a gene: 4. The CDR3 is 14 amino acids.

This chain links TRBV9 with TRBJ2-1, with a possible D match to TRBD2 (5 bases). The germline V and J ends were trimmed by 5 bases and 2 bases, with 11 bases remaining between them. This CDR3 has 14 amino acids. Germline CDR1 is SGDLS and CDR2 is YYNGEE. CDR3 loop: CASRPQRTYNEQFF. The CDR3 DNA reads TGTGCCAGCAGGCCCCAGCGGACCTACAATGAGCAGTTCTTC.

The chain joins TRBV6-5 to TRBJ1-2, with 7 nucleotides matching TRBD1. CDR1 is MNHEY and CDR2 is SVGAGI in the germline V gene. The V gene end was trimmed by 6 bases and the J gene end by 3 bases; junction bases not matched to a gene: 4. The CDR3 sequence is 13 residues long. The CDR3 is CASRRGQHYGYTF. The CDR3 DNA follows: TGTGCCAGCAGACGGGGACAGCACTATGGCTACACCTTC.

The chain recombines TRBV19 with TRBJ2-1; TRBD2 matches 14 bases. The CDR3 sequence is 17 residues long. V lost 0 bases, J lost 4 bases, and 2 bases stayed unmatched. The germline CDR1 and CDR2 sequences are LNHDA and SQIVND (reference sequence). CDR3 nucleotides: TGTGCCAGTAGTATAGACGGGACTAGCGGGAGATACAATGAGCAGTTCTTC. Its translation is CASSIDGTSGRYNEQFF.

The gene calls are TRBV15 and TRBJ1-2; D might be TRBD1 (6 bases). The CDR3 length is 16 residues. Trimming removed 0 bases at V and 4 bases at J, with 15 bases between. Germline V lookup: CDR1 LNHNV, CDR2 YYDKDF (reference sequence). CDR3 DNA: TGTGCCACCAGCAGAGAGCCGGCAGGGGTGGGCTATGGCTACACCTTC. It is translated as CATSREPAGVGYGYTF.

This clone was seen only a few times. The CDR3 coding sequence is TGTGCCAGCAACGGCGGGAGTTTCGACGAGCAGTACTTC. Amino acid sequence: CASNGGSFDEQYF. This sequence joins TRBV6-1 and TRBJ2-7, with 7 bases lining up with TRBD2. The ends lost 7 bases at V and 5 bases at J; junction bases unmatched: 8. Germline values: CDR1 MNHNS, CDR2 SASEGT. The CDR3 totals 13 residues.

The rearrangement links TRBV18 to TRBJ2-7; 8 nucleotides match TRBD2. CDR1 and CDR2 (germline): KGHSH, LQKENI. With V trimmed by 0 bases and J by 7 bases, 8 bases remained unmatched. This CDR3 is built from 15 residues. The CDR3 sequence: CASSPPGAGGREQYF. The CDR3 coding sequence is TGTGCCAGCTCACCACCCGGGGCGGGAGGAAGGGAGCAGTACTTC.

The chain joins TRBV7-8 to TRBJ2-5; TRBD1 aligns across 7 bases. The DNA end favors TRBJ2-7, so the J call may be wrong. Germline assignment: CDR1 SGHVS and CDR2 FQNEAQ. This CDR3 is 15 amino acids long. The CDR3 sequence: CASSLPGQFSYEQYF. The DNA for the CDR3 is TGTGCCAGCAGCTTACCGGGACAGTTCTCCTACGAGCAGTACTTC.

The rearrangement uses TRBV5-6 and TRBJ2-3, with D perhaps TRBD2 (6 bases). The CDR3 has 12 amino acids. In germline, CDR1 is SGHDT, CDR2 YYEEEE. With 2 bases removed from V and 5 bases from J, the gap between germline ends came to 6 bases. In DNA form, the CDR3 reads TGTGCCAGCAGCTTAGCGGGAGATACGCAGTATTTT. Encoded protein: CASSLAGDTQYF.

The rearrangement links TRBV7-6 to TRBJ2-1; 9 bases are a match to TRBD1. Losses at the gene ends were 5 bases for V and 2 bases for J; bases not matched to a gene: 4. The CDR3 contains 15 residues. Germline lookup yields CDR1 SGHVS and CDR2 FNYEAQ. The CDR3 DNA reads TGTGCCAGCAGCCCTACAGGGGGCGCCTACAATGAGCAGTTCTTC. Translating it yields CASSPTGGAYNEQFF.

The rearrangement joins TRBV27 to TRBJ1-1; TRBD1 is a possible D gene (6 bases). The CDR3 loop spans 15 amino acids. Germline lookup yields CDR1 MNHEY and CDR2 SMNVEV (reference sequence). Trimming took off 2 bases at V and 4 bases at J, with 14 bases between the two ends. The CDR3 DNA reads TGTGCCAGCAGTTTACTTCCAGGGGTGGTCACTGAAGCTTTCTTT. The encoded protein is CASSLLPGVVTEAFF.

The J gene is TRBJ1-2, the V gene TRBV6-1; 8 positions agree with TRBD1. Per the germline V gene, CDR1 is MNHNS and CDR2 is SASEGT. The V and J ends lost 7 bases and 5 bases, in that order; junction bases with no gene match: 6. CDR3 length equals 13 residues. The CDR3 coding sequence is TGTGCCAGCATCGGACAGGGCCGATATGGCTACACCTTC. Translating gives CASIGQGRYGYTF.

The chain recombines TRBV2 with TRBJ1-5; D gene unclear. The CDR3 consists of 14 residues. In germline, CDR1 is SNHLY, CDR2 FYNNEI. The V end lost 6 bases, the J end lost 5 bases, and 14 bases lay between the germline ends. The CDR3 DNA reads as TGTGCCAGCAGAAATTCCCCCGAGGATCAGCCCCAGCATTTT. It is translated as CASRNSPEDQPQHF.

The chain has TRBV19 and TRBJ1-5; D gene unclear. V gave up 6 bases and J gave up 5 bases, with 11 bases separating them. CDR1 and CDR2 (germline): LNHDA, SQIVND (reference sequence). The CDR3 runs 13 residues. The chain's CDR3 is CASSEASYQPQHF. As DNA, the CDR3 is TGTGCCAGTAGCGAAGCGTCCTATCAGCCCCAGCATTTT.

The chain uses TRBV5-4 and TRBJ2-1, with a weak D call TRBD2 (6 bases). V shed 0 bases and J shed 6 bases, with 16 bases lying between them. The V gene's germline CDR1 is SGHNT and CDR2 YYREEE (reference sequence). CDR3 length: 16 residues. The CDR3 DNA reads TGTGCCAGCAGCTTGGATAAATCGGGACTCCTCAATGAGCAGTTCTTC. Encoded protein: CASSLDKSGLLNEQFF.

In its sample, this clone was seen a few times. The gene calls are TRBV2 and TRBJ1-5; no definite D call. V was shortened by 6 bases and J by 1 base, with 10 bases between the two germline ends. CDR3 length equals 14 residues. The germline V gene encodes CDR1 SNHLY and CDR2 FYNNEI. CDR3 in DNA: TGTGCCAGCAGGACTGATATGAGCAATCAGCCCCAGCATTTT. As protein: CASRTDMSNQPQHF.

The CDR3 sequence: CASSLRGTGEQYF. The CDR3 coding sequence is TGTGCCAGTAGTCTCCGGGGAACGGGCGAGCAGTACTTC. V and J are TRBV19 and TRBJ2-7, with a tentative D call TRBD2 (5 bases). CDR1 LNHDA and CDR2 SQIVND come from the germline V gene (reference sequence). Trimming cost V 5 bases and J 6 bases, with 14 bases left between them. CDR3 length: 13 residues.

V and J are TRBV15 and TRBJ2-2; TRBD2 aligns across 9 bases. The J segment lost 6 bases and the V segment lost 2 bases, leaving 7 bases of the junction unmatched. The CDR3 contains 16 residues. Germline lookup yields CDR1 LNHNV and CDR2 YYDKDF (reference sequence). The CDR3 sequence is CATSRKREARPGELFF. For the CDR3, the DNA is TGTGCCACCAGCAGAAAGCGGGAGGCTCGCCCCGGGGAGCTGTTTTTT.

CDR3 in amino acids: CASSLAGFGTDTQYF. CDR3 sequence (DNA): TGCGCCAGCAGCTTGGCAGGGTTCGGCACAGATACGCAGTATTTT. The genes are TRBV5-1 and TRBJ2-3; D may be TRBD1 (5 bases). V shed 0 bases and J shed 1 base, with 9 bases lying between them. This CDR3 comprises 15 residues. Germline V gene lookup returns CDR1 SGHRS and CDR2 YFSETQ.